Reported below is one T cell receptor beta chain. V lost 3 bases, J lost 2 bases, and 14 bases stayed unmatched. Germline CDR1 reads MNHEY; CDR2 reads SMNVEV (reference sequence). The CDR3 spans 18 residues. Assay: immunoSEQ multiplex PCR; the TCRdb copy retains only in-frame clones and omits some. The sample carries some 77,000 clones, over 75% recorded once. This entry belongs to a study of T cell changes during pregnancy in multiple sclerosis. The sample was peripheral blood, taken before pregnancy. The chain carries TRBV27 and TRBJ2-7; 9 positions match TRBD2. This receptor was taken from a female donor with multiple sclerosis, enrolled in a pregnancy study. CDR3 amino acids: CASSFRHSASGDTYEQYF. CDR3 bases: TGTGCCAGCAGTTTCCGGCATTCGGCTAGCGGGGACACCTACGAGCAGTACTTC.